The entry that follows covers one T cell receptor (beta chain) sequence. The target antigen is unknown. This entry belongs to a study of cytomegalovirus exposure and HLA in healthy donors. Study-level findings and limits: Presence/absence results assume similar sequencing depth per donor, which may not hold. Within a later analysis, the majority of CMV-associated TCR beta chains appeared HLA-restricted. Generally TCR sequences proved uncommon, though certain public TCRs appeared in numerous donors. TCR association rates varied by HLA locus in a later analysis, with DRB1 highest and HLA-C lowest.

This PCR relied on a set of 60 Vbeta primers and 13 Jbeta primers. TCRdb keeps only in-frame clones here, not all; method: immunoSEQ multiplex PCR. The sample has roughly 200,000 clones, 80% seen once. Sequencing was performed on PBMCs. The TCR originated in a boy younger than 18 in good health and CMV-seronegative.

CDR3 sequence: CASSLEQGQIYSYEQYF. The CDR3 nucleotides read TGTGCCAGCAGCTTAGAACAGGGGCAGATCTATTCCTACGAGCAGTACTTC. The chain joins TRBV7-2 to TRBJ2-7; 7 nucleotides match TRBD1. Germline-derived CDR1 and CDR2 are SGHTA and FQGNSA. V shed 1 base and J 1 base; nucleotides not matched to a gene: 10. This CDR3 has 17 amino acids.